The 7 T cell receptor beta chains presented below share a single source sample, sequenced in a study of T cell repertoires in cytomegalovirus infection. Their target antigens are unknown. TCRdb independently ran MiXCR on the reads; one entry per CDR3 protein. The table has around 300,000 distinct CDR3 sequences, roughly 25% seen once; the top ten hold 13%. Here the sequenced sample was cultured PBMCs, taken from culture after CMV antigen stimulation. The receptors were sampled from a human donor in good health (CMV status not recorded). Some clones in this sample may be carry-over from other donors' samples.

The CDR3 region is CASRYHLAGGTDTQYF. The CDR3 bases are TGTGCCAGCAGATACCATCTAGCGGGAGGCACAGATACGCAGTATTTT. The gene calls are TRBV7-4 and TRBJ2-3, with TRBD2 matching 10 bases. CDR3 length: 16 amino acids. With V trimmed by 6 bases and J by 1 base, 7 bases remained unmatched. CDR1 is SGHVT and CDR2 is SQSDAQ in the germline V gene.

This clonotype occurred many times. The V and J genes are TRBV7-2 and TRBJ1-1, with no clear D. The V end lost 2 bases, the J end lost 4 bases, and 8 bases lay between the germline ends. Per the germline V gene, CDR1 is SGHTA and CDR2 is FQGNSA. The CDR3 contains 13 residues. The CDR3 DNA follows: TGTGCCAGCAGCTTATCCTCGAGCACTGAAGCTTTCTTT. Translating it yields CASSLSSSTEAFF.

A few counts support this clonotype. The rearrangement joins TRBV11-3 to TRBJ2-1, with TRBD2 matching 8 bases. The ends lost 0 bases at V and 2 bases at J; junction bases unmatched: 3. Per the germline V gene, CDR1 is SGHNT and CDR2 is YENEEA. The CDR3 runs to 16 residues. CDR3 residues: CASSLDGGGTYNEQFF. The CDR3 bases are TGTGCCAGCAGCTTAGATGGCGGGGGGACCTACAATGAGCAGTTCTTC.

This sequence joins TRBV2 and TRBJ2-7; D not certain. Trimming stripped 4 bases from V and 3 bases from J, with 13 bases between. The CDR3 consists of 14 residues. The germline CDR1 and CDR2 sequences are SNHLY and FYNNEI. In DNA form, the CDR3 reads TGTGCCAGCAGTGGTGGCAGGCCGCGCTACGAGCAGTACGTC. Translation: CASSGGRPRYEQYV.

CDR3 DNA sequence: TGTGCCAGCACGGTCGGGGCTAGCTCCTACAATGAGCAGTTCTTC. Amino acids: CASTVGASSYNEQFF. The V call is TRBV9, the J call TRBJ2-1; D tentatively reads TRBD1 or TRBD2 (5 bases each). The CDR3 has 15 residues. Trimming stripped 6 bases from V and 0 bases from J, with 13 bases between. In germline, CDR1 is SGDLS, CDR2 YYNGEE.

A few counts support this clonotype. This chain uses TRBV3-1 with TRBJ1-1, with a possible D match to TRBD1 (5 bases). V lost 4 bases and J lost 8, with 14 bases in between. Germline V CDR1 and CDR2: LGHDT, YNNKEL (reference sequence). The CDR3 runs to 13 residues. The CDR3 loop reads CASSPPGTPEAFF. DNA of the CDR3: TGTGCCAGCAGCCCTCCCGGGACCCCGGAAGCTTTCTTT.

The genes are TRBV7-4 and TRBJ2-3, with D possibly being TRBD1 (6 bases). Germline V lookup: CDR1 SGHVT, CDR2 SQSDAQ. V lost 5 bases and J 2 bases, leaving 11 bases between the germline ends. CDR3 size: 14 residues. CDR3 bases: TGTGCCAGCAGCCCCACAGGGTACACAGATACGCAGTATTTT. The encoded protein is CASSPTGYTDTQYF.